These 14 T cell receptor beta chains were all obtained from the same sample, sequenced in a study of shared clonotypes between healthy human individuals. Using immunoSEQ multiplex PCR, the repertoire was profiled, and TCRdb retains in-frame clones only, with some absent. This sample yields fewer than 600,000 clones, of which around three quarters are seen a single time; around 13% belongs to the top ten. Material: PBMCs. The receptors were sampled from a woman aged 40 to 50 in good health. Some clones in this sample may be carry-over from other donors' samples.

The V gene is TRBV4-2, the J gene TRBJ1-2, with TRBD1 as a possible D gene (5 bases). The CDR3 is made up of 15 amino acids. V shed 0 bases and J shed 8 bases, with 16 bases lying between them. Germline V lookup: CDR1 LGHNA, CDR2 YNFKEQ. CDR3 protein: CASSQDQRGGRGYTF. The CDR3 DNA sequence: TGTGCCAGCAGCCAAGATCAGAGGGGCGGGCGGGGCTACACCTTC.

This clone was picked up many times. Different DNA sequences within this sample yield the same CDR3. The V gene is TRBV11-2, the J gene TRBJ2-1; 9 bases align to TRBD2. J lost 3 bases, V lost 5 bases, and 8 bases had no gene match. The germline CDR1 and CDR2 sequences are SGHAT and FQNNGV. CDR3 length: 16 residues. In nucleotides, the CDR3 is TGTGCCAGCAGCCCTAGGGGACTAGCCAACTACAATGAGCAGTTCTTC. Protein sequence: CASSPRGLANYNEQFF.

The rearrangement joins TRBV7-9 to TRBJ2-4, with 10 bases aligning to TRBD2. V lost 3 bases to trimming and J lost 5 bases; unmatched junction nucleotides: 1. CDR3 length equals 14 residues. Germline V gene sequence: CDR1 SEHNR, CDR2 FQNEAQ (reference sequence). CDR3 protein: CASSFTSGENIQYF. DNA of the CDR3: TGTGCCAGCAGCTTTACTAGCGGGGAAAACATTCAGTACTTC. The whole variable domain, filled in from reference TRBV7-9 and TRBJ2-4, reads DTGVSQNPRHKITKRGQNVTFRCDPISEHNRLYWYRQTLGQGPEFLTYFQNEAQLEKSRLLSDRFSAERPKGSFSTLEIQRTEQGDSAMYLCASSFTSGENIQYFGAGTRLSVL.

This clone occurred a few times. The V call is TRBV4-2, the J call TRBJ1-1; TRBD1 might be the D (5 bases). V was shortened by 6 bases and J by 1 base, with 9 bases between the two germline ends. Germline CDR1 is LGHNA and CDR2 is YNFKEQ. The CDR3 is 13 residues long. CDR3: CASRDSPNTEAFF. In DNA, the CDR3 is TGTGCCAGCAGAGACAGTCCGAACACTGAAGCTTTCTTT.

This clone was recorded a few times. This chain links TRBV30 with TRBJ2-7; D is ambiguous. Trimming stripped 1 base from V and 2 bases from J, with 12 bases between. The CDR3 runs 14 residues. CDR1 and CDR2 from the germline V gene are GTSNPN and SVGIG (reference sequence). This chain's CDR3 is CAWSGYTATYEQYF. The CDR3, as DNA: TGTGCCTGGAGTGGGTATACGGCCACCTACGAGCAGTACTTC.

This chain connects TRBV19 to TRBJ1-1, with TRBD1 as a possible D gene (5 bases). The CDR3 has 15 residues. Germline CDR1 reads LNHDA; CDR2 reads SQIVND (reference sequence). V was cut by 5 bases and J by 2 bases, with 15 bases left in between. The CDR3 DNA reads as TGTGCCAGTAGTCCTCCCGCTCAGGGAAACACTGAAGCTTTCTTT. Protein product: CASSPPAQGNTEAFF.

The rearrangement uses TRBV27 and TRBJ1-1, with D perhaps matching TRBD1 (6 bases). The CDR3 loop spans 14 amino acids. V was clipped by 4 bases and J by 2 bases, with 11 bases between them. Germline V lookup: CDR1 MNHEY, CDR2 SMNVEV (reference sequence). The CDR3 spells CASSSQGTNTEAFF. CDR3 sequence (DNA): TGTGCCAGCAGTTCCCAGGGGACCAACACTGAAGCTTTCTTT.

This sequence joins TRBV5-1 and TRBJ2-5, with 7 positions matching TRBD2. CDR1 SGHRS and CDR2 YFSETQ come from the germline V gene. The length of the CDR3 is 15 residues. V lost 1 base to trimming and J lost 5 bases; unmatched junction nucleotides: 8. The CDR3 protein is CASSLSGTNEETQYF. The CDR3 region has the DNA TGCGCCAGCAGCTTGAGCGGGACGAATGAGGAGACCCAGTACTTC.

The V and J genes are TRBV6-5 and TRBJ1-3; D is unresolved. The CDR3 totals 15 residues. The germline V and J ends were trimmed by 2 bases and 0 bases, with 8 bases remaining between them. Germline V gene sequence: CDR1 MNHEY, CDR2 SVGAGI. CDR3 in DNA: TGTGCCAGCAGTTACGGGATGAGCTCTGGAAACACCATATATTTT. It codes for CASSYGMSSGNTIYF.

The V gene is TRBV10-1, the J gene TRBJ2-1, with 8 bases matching TRBD2. CDR3 size: 14 residues. Germline CDR1 is WNHNN and CDR2 is SYGVQD (reference sequence). Trimming cost V 7 bases and J 8 bases; bases outside gene matches: 10. The CDR3 coding sequence is TGCGCCAGCACCCCAAGCGGGAGTGGACATGAGCAGTTCTTC. Amino acid sequence: CASTPSGSGHEQFF.

The CDR3 DNA reads as TGCGCCAGCAGCTTGGGCGGGATCGCCAAAAACATTCAGTACTTC. Encoded protein: CASSLGGIAKNIQYF. This chain links TRBV5-1 with TRBJ2-4; D possibly corresponds to TRBD2 (6 bases). Germline-derived CDR1 and CDR2 are SGHRS and YFSETQ. Trimming cost V 0 bases and J 1 base, with 8 bases left between them. The CDR3 consists of 15 residues.

The V and J genes are TRBV11-1 and TRBJ2-2, with D perhaps TRBD1 (6 bases). Germline-derived CDR1 and CDR2 are SGHAT and FQDESV (reference sequence). V was cut by 3 bases and J by 7 bases, with 12 bases left in between. The CDR3 sequence is 14 residues long. The CDR3 sequence is CASSFLQGVGELFF. DNA of the CDR3: TGTGCCAGCAGCTTTCTACAGGGAGTCGGGGAGCTGTTTTTT.

The V gene is TRBV5-1, the J gene TRBJ2-3, with unresolved D. The CDR3 is made up of 13 amino acids. V was pared by 4 bases and J by 0 bases, with 6 bases between. Germline CDR1 is SGHRS and CDR2 is YFSETQ. The CDR3 sequence: CASSTGSTDTQYF. The CDR3 region has the DNA TGCGCCAGCAGCACCGGAAGCACAGATACGCAGTATTTT.

At least ten counts were recorded for this clone. This rearrangement joins TRBV11-2 to TRBJ1-3; no clear D. Germline V lookup: CDR1 SGHAT, CDR2 FQNNGV. With 8 bases removed from V and 4 bases from J, the gap between germline ends came to 12 bases. The length of the CDR3 is 13 residues. In nucleotides, the CDR3 is TGTGCCAGCGGCGGACTAAGAGGAAACACCATATATTTT. It is translated as CASGGLRGNTIYF.